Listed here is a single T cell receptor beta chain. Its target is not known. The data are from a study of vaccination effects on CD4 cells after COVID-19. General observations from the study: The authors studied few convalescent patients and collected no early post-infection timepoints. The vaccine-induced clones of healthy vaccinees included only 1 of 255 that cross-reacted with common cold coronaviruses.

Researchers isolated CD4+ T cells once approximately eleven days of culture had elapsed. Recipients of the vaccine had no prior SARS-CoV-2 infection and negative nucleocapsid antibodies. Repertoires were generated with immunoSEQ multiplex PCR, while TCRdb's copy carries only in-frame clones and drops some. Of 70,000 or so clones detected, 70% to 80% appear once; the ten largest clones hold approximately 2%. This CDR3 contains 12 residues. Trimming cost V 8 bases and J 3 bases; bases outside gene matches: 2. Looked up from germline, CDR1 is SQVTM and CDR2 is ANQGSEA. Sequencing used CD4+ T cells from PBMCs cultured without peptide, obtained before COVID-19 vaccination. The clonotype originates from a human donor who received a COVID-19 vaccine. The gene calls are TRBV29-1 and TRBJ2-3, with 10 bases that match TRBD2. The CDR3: CSWTSGTDTQYF. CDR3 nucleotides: TGCAGCTGGACTAGCGGTACAGATACGCAGTATTTT.